This T cell receptor (beta chain) is drawn from a study of type 1 regulatory T cells. From the reads, TCRdb called clonotypes with MiXCR, one entry per CDR3 protein. The table has roughly 68,000 distinct CDR3 sequences, 63% seen once. Trimming took off 5 bases at V and 4 bases at J, with 16 bases between the two ends. CDR3 length: 14 amino acids. From germline, CDR1 is SGHRS and CDR2 YFSETQ. In this sample, this clonotype turned up many times. Its target is unknown. The sample was cultured T cells, either the whole culture or a sorted T cell fraction (not recorded which). Subset meaning: Tr1-enriched cell product generated in vitro against host alloantigens. This chain connects TRBV5-1 to TRBJ2-7; the D gene is possibly TRBD2 (6 bases). The TCR originated in a human donor in good health. The CDR3 region has the DNA TGCGCCAGCAGGGGAGACGGGAGTAGTTACGAGCAGTACTTC. Its translation is CASRGDGSSYEQYF.